The clone carrying this TCR beta chain was found a few times. Antigen specificity is unknown. The data stem from a study of T cells in Graves' hyperthyroidism and ophthalmopathy. Findings and caveats of the study: Blood also contained most expanded thyroid clonotypes above 0.001.

This CDR3 is 14 amino acids long. V was clipped by 3 bases and J by 8 bases; unmatched bases: 5. CDR1 and CDR2 from the germline V gene are MGHRA and YSYEKL. Amplified TCR beta CDR3 regions derived from RNA transcripts. First-round RT-PCR targeting the TCR CDR3 was performed with the HTBI primer set. TCRdb recomputed calls from the multiplex PCR reads with MiXCR, one row per CDR3 protein. The data show 200,000 to 300,000 distinct CDR3 sequences, about a sixth seen once. This receptor was identified in a woman aged 18-30 years with Graves' ophthalmopathy. Material for sequencing was blood. The chain links TRBV4-1 to TRBJ1-5, with 9 bases that match TRBD1. DNA for the CDR3: TGCGCCAGCAGCCAGGGACAGGGCAAGGAGCCCCAGCATTTT. Amino acids: CASSQGQGKEPQHF.